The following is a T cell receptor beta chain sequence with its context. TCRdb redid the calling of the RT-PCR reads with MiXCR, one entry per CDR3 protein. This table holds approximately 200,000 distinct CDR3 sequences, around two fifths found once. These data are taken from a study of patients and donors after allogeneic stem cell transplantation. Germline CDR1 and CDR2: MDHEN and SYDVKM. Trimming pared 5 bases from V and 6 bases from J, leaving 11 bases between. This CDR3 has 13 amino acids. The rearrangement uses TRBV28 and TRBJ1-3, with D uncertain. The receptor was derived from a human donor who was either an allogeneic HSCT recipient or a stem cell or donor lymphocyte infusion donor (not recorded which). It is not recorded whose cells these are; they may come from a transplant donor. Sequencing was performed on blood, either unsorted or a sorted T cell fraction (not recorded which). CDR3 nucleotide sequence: TGTGCCAGCAGTCCCCGACCCCCAAACACCATATATTTT. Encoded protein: CASSPRPPNTIYF.